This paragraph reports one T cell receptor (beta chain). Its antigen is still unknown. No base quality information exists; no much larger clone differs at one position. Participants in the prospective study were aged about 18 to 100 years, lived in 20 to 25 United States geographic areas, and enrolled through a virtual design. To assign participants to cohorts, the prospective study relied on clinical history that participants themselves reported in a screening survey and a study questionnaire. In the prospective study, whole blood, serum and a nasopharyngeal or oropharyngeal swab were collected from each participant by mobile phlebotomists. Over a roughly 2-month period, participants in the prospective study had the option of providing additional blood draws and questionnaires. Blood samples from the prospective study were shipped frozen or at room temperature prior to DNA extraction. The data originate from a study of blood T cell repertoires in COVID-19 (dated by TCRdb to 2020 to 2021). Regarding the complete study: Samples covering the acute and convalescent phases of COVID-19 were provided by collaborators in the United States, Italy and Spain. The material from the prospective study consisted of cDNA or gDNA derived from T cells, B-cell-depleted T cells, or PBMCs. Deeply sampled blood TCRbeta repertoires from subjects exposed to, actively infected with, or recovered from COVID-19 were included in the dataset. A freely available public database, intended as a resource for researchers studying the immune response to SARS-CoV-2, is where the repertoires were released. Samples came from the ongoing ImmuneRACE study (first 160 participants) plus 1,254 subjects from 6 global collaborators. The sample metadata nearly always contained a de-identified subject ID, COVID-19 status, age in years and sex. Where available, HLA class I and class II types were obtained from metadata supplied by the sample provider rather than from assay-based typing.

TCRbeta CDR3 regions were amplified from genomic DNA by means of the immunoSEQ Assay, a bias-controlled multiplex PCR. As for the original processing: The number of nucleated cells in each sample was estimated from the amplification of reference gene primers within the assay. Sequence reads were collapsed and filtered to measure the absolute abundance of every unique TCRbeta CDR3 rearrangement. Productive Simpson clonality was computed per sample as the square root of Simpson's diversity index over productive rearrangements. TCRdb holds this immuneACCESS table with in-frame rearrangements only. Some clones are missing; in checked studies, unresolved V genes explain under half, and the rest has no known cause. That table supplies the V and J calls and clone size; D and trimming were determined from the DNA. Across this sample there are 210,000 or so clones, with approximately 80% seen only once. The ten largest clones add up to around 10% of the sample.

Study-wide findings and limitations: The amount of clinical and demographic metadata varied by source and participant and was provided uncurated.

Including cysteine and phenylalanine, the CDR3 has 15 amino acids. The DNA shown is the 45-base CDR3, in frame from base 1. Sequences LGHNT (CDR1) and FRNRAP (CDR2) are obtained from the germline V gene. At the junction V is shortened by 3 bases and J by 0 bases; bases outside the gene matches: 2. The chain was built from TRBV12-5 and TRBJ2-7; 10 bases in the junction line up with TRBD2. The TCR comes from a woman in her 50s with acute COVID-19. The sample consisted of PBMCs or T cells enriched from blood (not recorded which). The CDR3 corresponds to CASGFTSGDSYEQYF. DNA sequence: TGTGCTAGTGGTTTTACTAGCGGGGACTCCTACGAGCAGTACTTC.